Listed below are T cell receptor beta chains from one sample, sequenced in a study of T-cell reconstitution after alpha-beta-depleted transplantation in children. TCRdb reprocessed the PCR reads via MiXCR and lists one record per CDR3 protein. The table has approximately 230,000 distinct CDR3 sequences, about 25% seen once; the top ten hold roughly 2.6%. The material sequenced was PBMCs, taken before TCRalphabeta/CD19-depleted stem cell transplant. The receptors stem from a girl aged 2 to 9 with Fanconi anemia, due to receive a stem cell transplant. Both conserved end residues are part of each CDR3. The D gene is left open where the match is weak. The size entry is marked missing in some rows and otherwise reads once, few, many or a size class.

j_gene: TRBJ1-1
v_gene: TRBV20-1
d_gene: .
abundance: .
CDR3aa: CSARSNRELTEAFF
CDR3nt: TGCAGTGCTAGAAGTAACAGAGAGCTGACTGAAGCTTTCTTT

j_gene: TRBJ2-7
v_gene: TRBV20-1
d_gene: .
abundance: many
CDR3aa: CSARVHNTYEQYF
CDR3nt: TGCAGTGCTAGAGTGCATAACACCTACGAGCAGTACTTC

j_gene: TRBJ2-7
v_gene: TRBV29-1
d_gene: .
abundance: few
CDR3aa: CSVVGAGLYEQYF
CDR3nt: TGCAGCGTTGTCGGGGCAGGGCTCTACGAGCAGTACTTC

j_gene: TRBJ1-1
v_gene: TRBV29-1
d_gene: .
abundance: .
CDR3aa: CSVEDPGRTEAFF
CDR3nt: TGCAGCGTTGAGGATCCAGGGCGGACTGAAGCTTTCTTT

j_gene: TRBJ2-1
v_gene: TRBV29-1
d_gene: TRBD2
abundance: many
CDR3aa: CSVPRAGVPNEQFF
CDR3nt: TGCAGCGTCCCAAGGGCGGGAGTACCGAATGAGCAGTTCTTC

j_gene: TRBJ1-3
v_gene: TRBV29-1
d_gene: .
abundance: .
CDR3aa: CSVEDRRGKDDTIYF
CDR3nt: TGCAGCGTTGAAGATCGAAGAGGGAAGGACGACACCATATATTTT

j_gene: TRBJ2-7
v_gene: TRBV6-2/TRBV6-3
d_gene: .
abundance: few
CDR3aa: CASSYGPYEQYF
CDR3nt: TGTGCCAGCAGTTACGGCCCCTACGAGCAGTACTTC

j_gene: TRBJ2-1
v_gene: TRBV20-1
d_gene: TRBD2
abundance: many
CDR3aa: CSARGAGLAGEYNEQFF
CDR3nt: TGCAGTGCTAGAGGAGCCGGACTAGCGGGGGAGTACAATGAGCAGTTCTTC

j_gene: TRBJ1-1
v_gene: TRBV5-5
d_gene: .
abundance: few
CDR3aa: CASSPSGRTEAFF
CDR3nt: TGTGCCAGCAGCCCGTCAGGGAGAACTGAAGCTTTCTTT

j_gene: TRBJ2-1
v_gene: TRBV20-1
d_gene: .
abundance: .
CDR3aa: CSARDRSRDKLDEQFF
CDR3nt: TGCAGTGCTAGAGATCGATCCCGGGACAAATTAGATGAGCAGTTCTTC

j_gene: TRBJ2-5
v_gene: TRBV11-2
d_gene: .
abundance: .
CDR3aa: CASSSGRSSGTQYF
CDR3nt: TGTGCCAGCAGCTCAGGTCGATCTAGTGGTACCCAGTACTTC

j_gene: TRBJ2-1
v_gene: TRBV29-1
d_gene: .
abundance: many
CDR3aa: CSVGPGSSYNEQFF
CDR3nt: TGCAGCGTTGGTCCAGGGAGCTCCTACAATGAGCAGTTCTTC

j_gene: TRBJ2-1
v_gene: TRBV6-5
d_gene: TRBD2
abundance: many
CDR3aa: CASSYSRGLAGGAANEQFF
CDR3nt: TGTGCCAGCAGTTACTCGAGGGGACTAGCGGGAGGAGCCGCCAATGAGCAGTTCTTC

j_gene: TRBJ1-1
v_gene: TRBV10-3
d_gene: .
abundance: many
CDR3aa: CAIQGNTEAFF
CDR3nt: TGTGCCATACAGGGGAACACTGAAGCTTTCTTT

j_gene: TRBJ2-3
v_gene: TRBV29-1
d_gene: TRBD1
abundance: .
CDR3aa: CSVATLLDRGSDTQYF
CDR3nt: TGCAGCGTTGCCACTCTTCTAGACAGGGGGTCAGATACGCAGTATTTT

j_gene: TRBJ1-6
v_gene: TRBV6-5
d_gene: .
abundance: many
CDR3aa: CASSYASRGHYNSPLHF
CDR3nt: TGTGCCAGCAGTTATGCTTCTCGCGGACACTATAATTCACCCCTCCACTTT

j_gene: TRBJ2-1
v_gene: TRBV20-1
d_gene: .
abundance: few
CDR3aa: CSATGLDEQFF
CDR3nt: TGCAGTGCTACCGGACTTGATGAGCAGTTCTTC

j_gene: TRBJ2-5
v_gene: TRBV2
d_gene: TRBD2
abundance: .
CDR3aa: CASSGTSGTQETQYF
CDR3nt: TGTGCCAGCAGCGGGACTAGCGGGACTCAAGAGACCCAGTACTTC

j_gene: TRBJ2-3
v_gene: TRBV12-3/TRBV12-4
d_gene: .
abundance: many
CDR3aa: CASSPGRDTQYF
CDR3nt: TGTGCCAGCAGTCCAGGGAGGGATACGCAGTATTTT

j_gene: TRBJ2-3
v_gene: TRBV20-1
d_gene: .
abundance: once
CDR3aa: CSARDVHVTSGGMFTDTQYF
CDR3nt: TGCAGTGCTAGAGATGTCCACGTGACCAGCGGAGGGATGTTCACAGATACGCAGTATTTT

j_gene: TRBJ1-4
v_gene: TRBV20-1
d_gene: TRBD1
abundance: .
CDR3aa: CSWSTGAGEKLFF
CDR3nt: TGCAGTTGGAGTACAGGGGCTGGTGAAAAACTGTTTTTT

j_gene: TRBJ2-7
v_gene: TRBV20-1
d_gene: TRBD2
abundance: .
CDR3aa: CSARVAGVYEQYF
CDR3nt: TGCAGTGCTAGAGTAGCGGGAGTCTACGAGCAGTACTTC

j_gene: TRBJ2-7
v_gene: TRBV29-1
d_gene: .
abundance: few
CDR3aa: CSVSGLSYEQYF
CDR3nt: TGCAGCGTATCAGGGCTCTCCTACGAGCAGTACTTC

j_gene: TRBJ2-1
v_gene: TRBV25-1
d_gene: TRBD1
abundance: .
CDR3aa: CASSGTGGSYNEQFF
CDR3nt: TGTGCCAGCAGTGGGACAGGGGGCTCCTACAATGAGCAGTTCTTC

j_gene: TRBJ2-3
v_gene: TRBV7-2
d_gene: TRBD2
abundance: .
CDR3aa: CASSPNSGIVIRDTQYF
CDR3nt: TGTGCCAGCAGCCCGAATAGCGGGATCGTCATTAGAGATACGCAGTATTTT

j_gene: TRBJ1-2
v_gene: TRBV12-3/TRBV12-4
d_gene: .
abundance: .
CDR3aa: CASSFGDMSNYGYTF
CDR3nt: TGTGCCAGCAGTTTTGGGGACATGTCTAACTATGGCTACACCTTC

j_gene: TRBJ2-1
v_gene: TRBV20-1
d_gene: .
abundance: many
CDR3aa: CSARINEQFF
CDR3nt: TGCAGTGCTAGAATCAATGAGCAGTTCTTC

j_gene: TRBJ2-7
v_gene: TRBV20-1
d_gene: TRBD2
abundance: few
CDR3aa: CSARDWRGAYEQYF
CDR3nt: TGCAGTGCTAGAGATTGGCGGGGGGCCTACGAGCAGTACTTC

j_gene: TRBJ2-5
v_gene: TRBV20-1
d_gene: TRBD2
abundance: .
CDR3aa: CSASGRGTETQYF
CDR3nt: TGCAGTGCCTCCGGGAGGGGGACCGAGACCCAGTACTTC

j_gene: TRBJ2-7
v_gene: TRBV5-1
d_gene: .
abundance: .
CDR3aa: CASSLFLQGSSYEQYF
CDR3nt: TGCGCCAGCAGCTTGTTCCTTCAGGGTAGCTCCTACGAGCAGTACTTC

j_gene: TRBJ2-3
v_gene: TRBV29-1
d_gene: .
abundance: few
CDR3aa: CSVAPPTDTQYF
CDR3nt: TGCAGCGTTGCCCCTCCCACAGATACGCAGTATTTT

j_gene: TRBJ2-5
v_gene: TRBV7-2
d_gene: TRBD2
abundance: few
CDR3aa: CASRGKRGVGETQYF
CDR3nt: TGTGCCAGCAGGGGAAAGCGGGGGGTTGGGGAGACCCAGTACTTC

j_gene: TRBJ2-2
v_gene: TRBV6-1
d_gene: TRBD1
abundance: many
CDR3aa: CASSDRDRVTRELFF
CDR3nt: TGTGCCAGCAGTGACCGGGACAGGGTCACCAGGGAGCTGTTTTTT

j_gene: TRBJ2-3
v_gene: TRBV20-1
d_gene: TRBD2
abundance: few
CDR3aa: CSAGRLAGGADTQYF
CDR3nt: TGCAGTGCTGGTCGACTAGCGGGAGGGGCAGATACGCAGTATTTT

j_gene: TRBJ2-3
v_gene: TRBV5-1
d_gene: .
abundance: many
CDR3aa: CASSQTGRGDTQYF
CDR3nt: TGCGCCAGCAGCCAGACAGGGAGGGGAGATACGCAGTATTTT

j_gene: TRBJ2-3
v_gene: TRBV20-1
d_gene: .
abundance: .
CDR3aa: CSAGGLQDTQYF
CDR3nt: TGCAGTGCTGGTGGACTACAGGATACGCAGTATTTT

j_gene: TRBJ2-7
v_gene: TRBV20-1
d_gene: TRBD1
abundance: few
CDR3aa: CSAHRRTGRSYEQYF
CDR3nt: TGCAGTGCTCACCGAAGGACAGGCAGGAGCTACGAGCAGTACTTC

j_gene: TRBJ1-1
v_gene: TRBV28
d_gene: .
abundance: few
CDR3aa: CASSTGTNIMNTEAFF
CDR3nt: TGTGCCAGCAGTACCGGGACAAATATCATGAACACTGAAGCTTTCTTT

j_gene: TRBJ1-6
v_gene: TRBV20-1
d_gene: .
abundance: .
CDR3aa: CSASQAKGQTLHF
CDR3nt: TGCAGTGCTAGTCAAGCAAAAGGGCAGACCCTCCACTTT

j_gene: TRBJ2-1
v_gene: TRBV5-1
d_gene: .
abundance: many
CDR3aa: CASSLSLGGSSYNEQFF
CDR3nt: TGCGCCAGCAGCTTGTCGTTAGGCGGAAGCTCCTACAATGAGCAGTTCTTC

j_gene: TRBJ2-5
v_gene: TRBV7-9
d_gene: TRBD1
abundance: .
CDR3aa: CASSPGTGRQETQYF
CDR3nt: TGTGCCAGCAGCCCCGGGACAGGGAGGCAAGAGACCCAGTACTTC

j_gene: TRBJ2-7
v_gene: TRBV20-1
d_gene: TRBD1
abundance: .
CDR3aa: CSASDRALSYEQYF
CDR3nt: TGCAGTGCTTCTGACAGGGCCCTGTCATACGAGCAGTACTTC

j_gene: TRBJ2-2
v_gene: TRBV7-2
d_gene: .
abundance: once
CDR3aa: CASSLTGFRGVGELFF
CDR3nt: TGTGCCAGCAGCTTAACGGGTTTCAGGGGGGTCGGGGAGCTGTTTTTT

j_gene: TRBJ2-3
v_gene: TRBV20-1
d_gene: .
abundance: .
CDR3aa: CRISRGLNTDTQYF
CDR3nt: TGCAGAATATCCAGGGGATTGAACACAGATACGCAGTATTTT